Detailed here is one TCR beta chain. This clone was detected a few times. The clone's antigen remains unknown. No much larger clone exists at a distance of one base, and base qualities are not known. These data belong to a study of beta chain features in type 1 diabetes (dated by TCRdb to 2016 to 2019). For context, the study as a whole: No differences in mean age, gender distribution, total cell number or subset yield were found between patients and healthy donors. In the study, TCRB repertoires of sorted circulating CD4+ T cell subsets from recently diagnosed type 1 diabetes patients were compared with those of matched healthy donors. Across all samples, 90 million to 130 million sorted cells were examined, and cell number per subset correlated strongly with RNA yield. Regulatory and stem cell-like memory subsets were obtained from only 8 patients and roughly eight healthy donors, while naive and central memory subsets were obtained from all 28 donors. Beyond this particular receptor, the publication reports: Type 1 diabetes patients showed a moderate but significant shortening of TCRB CDR3 length in all four CD4+ subsets. Because small numbers of individuals were included in the HLA sub-analyses, any influence of HLA type on TCRB rearrangement was left unresolved. Naive, central memory and regulatory TCRB repertoires appeared to be more similar among patients than among healthy donors. Fewer insertions and more nucleotide deletions at VDJ recombination sites were observed in patients with type 1 diabetes, implying thymic rearrangement abnormalities. Because cDNA rather than genomic DNA was sequenced, highly expressing activated cells could have been over-represented, although no difference in activation and CD3 levels was found between groups. PCR may preferentially amplify shorter templates, but because patient and control samples were amplified and corrected together, any resulting skew would affect both groups equally.

At the junction V is shortened by 6 bases and J by 6 bases, with 17 bases in between. Counted from cysteine to phenylalanine, this CDR3 has 14 amino acids. Just CDR3 DNA is preserved here, 42 bases in frame from base 1. CDR1 SNHLY and CDR2 FYNNEI are derived from the germline V gene. All of the isolated RNA was reverse transcribed with the High Capacity cDNA Reverse Transcription Kit, so expressed TCRB transcripts were sequenced. Deep immunoSEQ sequencing was applied to naive, central memory and regulatory T cell samples, giving an average of around 4 million total reads per sample. Sorted cells were lysed in RLT buffer and RNA was extracted with DNase-treated RNeasy Micro or Mini kits, depending on cell number. To prevent cross-contamination, every cell subset was processed on its own, while patient and healthy donor samples were processed together. Using the immunoSEQ multiplex PCR, TCRB sequences were amplified from cDNA into 87-bp fragments spanning the CDR3 region. Amplicons were sequenced on the Illumina HiSeq platform. For the original study's pipeline: PCR bias was corrected computationally using synthetic template baselines, and reads within Hamming distance 2 were collapsed, with unmergeable singletons discarded. Reads were aligned to IMGT to assign V, D and J genes, CDR3 length, and insertions or deletions at six rearrangement sites. Within each subset, clonotype counts were normalized to the number of sorted cells before true diversity and Gini coefficients were calculated with the tcR R package. The overlap coefficient, calculated on TCRB nucleotide sequences, was used to quantify repertoire sharing. As a proxy for the pre-selection repertoire, out-of-frame TCRB sequences from naive cells were analyzed. TCRdb took this table from immuneACCESS and kept in-frame rearrangements with V and J called. Such tables lack part of the clones; where checked against another copy, unresolved V genes explain under half of the gap, and the rest is unexplained. That table is the source of V, J and clone size, and D and trimming were worked out from the DNA. The sample table records under 450,000 clones; over 11% of these occur just once. The ten largest clonotypes hold about 0.04% of the sample.

Each donor gave one peripheral blood draw, roughly 0.11 L on average, collected into heparinised tubes. A BD FACSAria II was used to sort naive, central memory, regulatory and stem cell-like memory CD4+ T cells with a panel that included CD45RO, CCR7, CD25, CD127, CD95 and CD27. A purity above 98% was achieved for all sorted populations. PBMCs were isolated right away by Lymphoprep density gradient centrifugation and were stained directly, without culture. To minimize batch effects, samples were stained and sorted in pairs, one healthy donor with one patient per experiment. The sample consisted of naive CD4+ T cells from blood. The cell subset or site label of this sample denotes: true naive CD4+ T cells. The sequence came from a man aged 25-45 years in good health. This receptor chain uses TRBV2 and TRBJ1-2, with TRBD1 perhaps the D gene, on 5 matching bases. The nucleotides are TGTGCCAGCAGCACTTGGGGCCTGAGGGATGGCTACACCTTC. Protein translation: CASSTWGLRDGYTF.